This TCR beta chain was recorded in a study of cytomegalovirus exposure and HLA in healthy donors. In the study overall: Genotyping showed roughly 83% of a few hundred donors falling in the Caucasian-associated ancestry cluster.

In nominal health when sampled, donors likely had unrecorded immune exposures nonetheless. This CDR3 spans 15 amino acids. Germline CDR1 is MNHEY and CDR2 is SVGAGI. V lost 8 bases to trimming and J lost 0 bases, with 16 bases between them. The PCR contained 60 Vbeta and 13 Jbeta primers. Authors' analysis steps: Among the unique TCR beta chains that a later analysis counted, about 81 million in all, roughly 10 million were shared. Generated by immunoSEQ multiplex PCR, the TCRdb table keeps only in-frame clones and is missing some. V, J and clone size reflect that table, while D and trimming were determined from the DNA. The sample has around 190,000 clones; roughly 77% are singletons.

Specimen: PBMCs. This receptor was obtained from a man younger than 45 in good health and CMV-seropositive. The genes are TRBV6-5 and TRBJ1-1; D uncertain. As DNA, the CDR3 is TGTGCCAGCCAACCCCCGGAGGGCATGAACACTGAAGCTTTCTTT. Its translation is CASQPPEGMNTEAFF.